This TCR beta chain derives from a study of regulatory T cells in long-lasting Graves disease. The sample's time point: newly diagnosed GD, antithyroid drugs for less than 3 months. The TCR library was made from RNA that had been extracted from PBMCs in TRIzol. CDR1 LNHDA and CDR2 SQIVND come from the germline V gene (reference sequence). With 2 bases removed from V and 3 bases from J, the gap between germline ends came to 11 bases. The CDR3 consists of 14 residues. According to the study, TCR beta libraries were built with iRepertoire HTBI primers and CDR3-region Arm-PCR. TCRdb processed the multiplex PCR reads anew with MiXCR; each CDR3 protein has one entry. The data show approximately 350,000 distinct CDR3 sequences, 16% seen once. The same data also contributed to another study, on T cells in Graves' hyperthyroidism and ophthalmopathy. That source reports: Also found in blood were most expanded thyroid clonotypes above 0.001. By a 13 V-J model, ophthalmopathy was set apart from stable hyperthyroidism. The model predicted ophthalmopathy a median around seven months before onset.

Source: peripheral blood mononuclear cells (PBMCs), taken at new diagnosis, from a patient treated with antithyroid drugs. This TCR derives from a man aged 40-49 years with Graves disease. V is TRBV19 and J is TRBJ2-7; no clear D. The CDR3 bases are TGTGCCAGTAGTATACTGGACGGAAACTACGAGCAGTACTTC. It translates to CASSILDGNYEQYF.